This TCR beta chain was obtained from a study of T cells after yellow fever vaccination. Study-level information: Fractions of limited cellularity were prepared by means of SMART-Seq v4 Ultra Low Input.

This clonotype was seen only a few times. The CDR3 runs to 16 residues. V gave up 6 bases and J gave up 4 bases; unmatched junction bases: 13. Germline V gene data show CDR1 as SGHVS and CDR2 as FQNEAQ. Using its own MiXCR run on the 5' RACE reads, TCRdb lists one record per CDR3 protein. The table records 450,000 to 550,000 distinct CDR3 sequences, around 21% of them present only once. This TCR was recovered from a man aged 25-40 years who received the YFV17D yellow fever vaccine. The sequencing used PBMCs, collected 15 days after the yellow fever booster vaccination. V gene TRBV7-8 combines with J gene TRBJ2-3; TRBD1 aligns across 7 bases. In DNA, the CDR3 is TGTGCCAGCAGTAAACCTTTAAGCGGACAGGCAGATACGCAGTATTTT. Protein: CASSKPLSGQADTQYF.